This T cell receptor beta chain was identified during a study of CD8+CD57+ T cells in acquired aplastic anemia. Genomic DNA, the template, was used for profiling of the TCR beta VDJ and CDR3. TCRdb used MiXCR to reprocess the reads, holding one entry per CDR3 protein. The table has some 210,000 distinct CDR3 sequences, approximately 60% seen once. V lost 3 bases to trimming and J lost 10 bases, with 13 bases between them. This CDR3 spans 12 amino acids. The germline V gene has CDR1 SNHLY and CDR2 FYNNEI. The source of this sequence is a human donor in good health. Sequenced material: sorted CD4+, CD8+, or CD8+CD57+ T cells (not recorded which) from PBMCs. The chain couples TRBV2 to TRBJ2-7; D might be TRBD2 (5 bases). The CDR3 sequence is CASSDSLGSQYF. The CDR3 coding sequence is TGTGCCAGCAGTGATAGCCTAGGGAGCCAGTACTTC.